The next 29 T cell receptor beta chains were all read from a single sample in a study of shared clonotypes between healthy human individuals. This table comes from immunoSEQ multiplex PCR, and its TCRdb copy is limited to in-frame clones, with some not included. The top ten hold around 0.4% of the sample, which has approximately 2.3 million clones, approximately 95% seen once. Sequencing was performed on naive CD4+ T cells from PBMCs. Subset indicated: CD45RA+ positively selected. These receptors were obtained from a man aged 18 to 35 in good health. Some clones in this sample may be carry-over from other donors' samples.

For this clone: This specimen includes other DNA sequences encoding the same CDR3. This chain uses TRBV27 with TRBJ1-1; D not certain. There are 14 residues in the CDR3. V lost 0 bases and J lost 1, with 6 bases in between. Germline lookup yields CDR1 MNHEY and CDR2 SMNVEV (reference sequence). CDR3 protein: CASSLSRGNTEAFF. In nucleotides, the CDR3 is TGTGCCAGCAGTTTATCAAGAGGGAACACTGAAGCTTTCTTT.

The chain joins TRBV29-1 to TRBJ2-5; D ambiguous. This CDR3 is 14 amino acids long. Between the trimmed V and J ends, which lost 0 bases and 3 bases, there was a span of 11 bases. CDR1 is SQVTM, CDR2 ANQGSEA, per germline. This CDR3 reads CSVEDLDGEETQYF. The CDR3 nucleotides read TGCAGCGTTGAAGATCTGGACGGAGAAGAGACCCAGTACTTC.

On this clone: The sample carries other DNA sequences with the same CDR3. Here the CDR3 DNA reads TGCGCCAGCAGCTTGGGACAGGGGGCTCTCTACGAGCAGTACTTC. This translates into CASSLGQGALYEQYF. The V call is TRBV5-1, the J call TRBJ2-7; the match to TRBD1 covers 10 bases. CDR1 is SGHRS, CDR2 YFSETQ, per germline. The CDR3 runs 15 residues. V was clipped by 0 bases and J by 3 bases; unmatched bases: 3. The full variable domain, its missing parts supplied by reference TRBV5-1 and TRBJ2-7, is KAGVTQTPRYLIKTRGQQVTLSCSPISGHRSVSWYQQTPGQGLQFLFEYFSETQRNKGNFPGRFSGRQFSNSRSEMNVSTLELGDSALYLCASSLGQGALYEQYFGPGTRLTVT.

The gene calls are TRBV9 and TRBJ2-3; 10 bases match TRBD2. With 1 base clipped from V and 0 bases from J, the junction kept 5 bases outside the gene matches. The CDR3 sequence is 17 residues long. Germline assignment: CDR1 SGDLS and CDR2 YYNGEE. The chain's CDR3 is CASSVLAGVSSTDTQYF. The CDR3, as DNA: TGTGCCAGCAGCGTACTAGCGGGAGTGTCTAGCACAGATACGCAGTATTTT.

The chain uses TRBV11-2 and TRBJ2-3; 7 nucleotides line up with TRBD2. V was pared by 5 bases and J by 0 bases, with 8 bases of the junction left unmatched. Germline CDR1 and CDR2: SGHAT and FQNNGV. This CDR3 contains 16 residues. CDR3 amino acids: CASSARPSGSTDTQYF. The CDR3 coding sequence is TGTGCCAGCAGCGCCCGCCCTAGCGGAAGCACAGATACGCAGTATTTT.

In the case of this clone: The same CDR3 arises from other DNA sequences in this sample as well. This sequence joins TRBV9 and TRBJ1-3; D gene unclear. The CDR3 is 15 residues long. V was shortened by 0 bases and J by 0 bases, with 7 bases between the two germline ends. Per the germline V gene, CDR1 is SGDLS and CDR2 is YYNGEE. CDR3 region: CASSVGSSSGNTIYF. The DNA of the CDR3 is TGTGCCAGCAGCGTAGGTTCGAGCTCTGGAAACACCATATATTTT.

The V call is TRBV5-1, the J call TRBJ2-7, with 8 nucleotides matching TRBD2. CDR3 length: 16 residues. Germline-derived CDR1 and CDR2 are SGHRS and YFSETQ. V gave up 3 bases and J gave up 1 base; unmatched junction bases: 9. CDR3 sequence (DNA): TGCGCCAGCAGCTACTTGACTAGCGCAACATCCTACGAGCAGTACTTC. It specifies CASSYLTSATSYEQYF.

The chain employs TRBV9 and TRBJ2-3; 10 bases are a match to TRBD2. This CDR3 region has 17 residues. The V gene's germline CDR1 is SGDLS and CDR2 YYNGEE. V lost 0 bases to trimming and J lost 3 bases; unmatched junction nucleotides: 7. The CDR3 region is CASSVGASGSLTDTQYF. The CDR3 coding sequence is TGTGCCAGCAGCGTAGGGGCTAGCGGGAGCCTTACAGATACGCAGTATTTT.

J is TRBJ2-3 and V is TRBV7-2; 14 positions match TRBD2. Germline CDR1 is SGHTA and CDR2 is FQGNSA. V lost 5 bases, J lost 4 bases, and 5 bases stayed unmatched. The CDR3 runs to 16 residues. CDR3 DNA sequence: TGTGCCAGCAGCCGAAGACTAGCGGGAGGGCCAGATACGCAGTATTTT. As protein: CASSRRLAGGPDTQYF.

The V call is TRBV19, the J call TRBJ1-1, with D unresolved. Deletions cut 0 bases from V and 3 bases from J, with 8 bases between. Germline V gene lookup returns CDR1 LNHDA and CDR2 SQIVND (reference sequence). The CDR3 spans 14 residues. Written as DNA, the CDR3 is TGTGCCAGTAGTATAGATCTCCGAGACACTGAAGCTTTCTTT. Its protein product is CASSIDLRDTEAFF.

The chain is built from TRBV7-3 and TRBJ2-2; TRBD2 might be the D (5 bases). CDR1 SGHTA and CDR2 FQGTGA come from the germline V gene. V was cut by 5 bases and J by 3 bases, with 10 bases left in between. The CDR3 loop spans 14 amino acids. The CDR3 nucleotides read TGTGCCAGCAGCATCCTCGGGGACACCGGGGAGCTGTTTTTT. This encodes CASSILGDTGELFF.

The chain employs TRBV19 and TRBJ2-1; D uncertain. The V and J ends lost 6 bases and 7 bases respectively, with 7 bases between them. Germline assignment: CDR1 LNHDA and CDR2 SQIVND (reference sequence). The CDR3 runs 11 residues. This CDR3 is CASSTENEQFF. CDR3 coding DNA: TGTGCCAGTAGCACCGAGAATGAGCAGTTCTTC.

The V and J genes are TRBV19 and TRBJ2-3; D may be TRBD1 (5 bases). V lost 5 bases to trimming and J lost 0 bases, with 12 bases between them. Germline lookup yields CDR1 LNHDA and CDR2 SQIVND (reference sequence). The length of the CDR3 is 15 residues. The CDR3: CASSYRTESTDTQYF. CDR3 DNA: TGTGCCAGTAGTTACAGGACGGAGAGCACAGATACGCAGTATTTT.

The chain combines TRBV18 with TRBJ1-3; D not certain. The CDR3 is made up of 16 amino acids. In germline, CDR1 is KGHSH, CDR2 LQKENI. V dropped 6 bases and J dropped 1 base, with 16 bases sitting between them. The CDR3 DNA reads TGTGCCAGCTCGTCCTTGGCAGCTTCTTCTGGAAACACCATATATTTT. This sequence encodes CASSSLAASSGNTIYF.

V gene TRBV6-1 combines with J gene TRBJ1-2; perhaps TRBD1 as D (5 bases). With 1 base removed from V and 0 bases from J, the gap between germline ends came to 9 bases. Germline CDR1 and CDR2: MNHNS and SASEGT. The CDR3 consists of 15 residues. The DNA for the CDR3 is TGTGCCAGCAGTGAAGATCAGGGAGCTAACTATGGCTACACCTTC. This encodes CASSEDQGANYGYTF.

This chain joins TRBV19 and TRBJ2-7; 7 bases agree with TRBD2. Germline V lookup: CDR1 LNHDA, CDR2 SQIVND (reference sequence). The CDR3 is 14 amino acids. The trim removed 4 bases at V and 2 bases at J, leaving 5 bases unmatched. For the CDR3, the DNA is TGTGCCAGTAGTAGAGAAGCGGGGACCTACGAGCAGTACTTC. It encodes CASSREAGTYEQYF.

Worth noting for this clone: This sample also contains other DNA sequences that code for the same CDR3. This chain connects TRBV5-1 to TRBJ1-1, with D possibly matching TRBD1 (5 bases). V lost 1 base and J lost 4, with 8 bases in between. The germline CDR1 and CDR2 sequences are SGHRS and YFSETQ. This CDR3 has 13 amino acids. CDR3 nucleotide sequence: TGCGCCAGCAGCTTGAGGGGTAGCACTGAAGCTTTCTTT. Residues: CASSLRGSTEAFF.

This clone was recorded a few times. The identical CDR3 is also encoded by other nucleotide sequences in the sample. The rearrangement links TRBV7-9 to TRBJ1-2; no clear D gene. The germline CDR1 and CDR2 sequences are SEHNR and FQNEAQ (reference sequence). The V and J ends lost 5 bases and 0 bases respectively, with 4 bases between them. The CDR3 covers 12 residues. For the CDR3, the DNA is TGTGCCAGCAGCCCGCCTAACTATGGCTACACCTTC. This codes for CASSPPNYGYTF.

This clone occurred once. The chain couples TRBV10-3 to TRBJ1-2; the match to TRBD1 covers 7 bases. V lost 7 bases, J lost 8 bases, and 10 bases stayed unmatched. Germline assignment: CDR1 ENHRY and CDR2 SYGVKD. The CDR3 runs to 13 residues. CDR3 DNA: TGTGCCATCAAGGGGGCACCCGGGGGCGGCTACACCTTC. It is translated as CAIKGAPGGGYTF.

The chain combines TRBV11-2 with TRBJ1-4; 8 nucleotides match TRBD1. This CDR3 contains 14 residues. J gave up 8 bases and V 4 bases, and 6 bases lay outside the gene matches. Germline CDR1 and CDR2: SGHAT and FQNNGV. The CDR3 sequence is CASSSQGAGEKLFF. In nucleotides, the CDR3 is TGTGCCAGCAGCTCCCAGGGGGCCGGGGAAAAACTGTTTTTT.

This chain joins TRBV7-3 and TRBJ2-1; D possibly corresponds to TRBD2 (5 bases). Germline CDR1 is SGHTA and CDR2 is FQGTGA. The CDR3 runs 12 residues. V was trimmed by 4 bases and J by 10 bases, leaving 11 bases between them. The CDR3 sequence is CASSSGLVEQFF. The CDR3 bases are TGTGCCAGCAGCTCCGGACTCGTGGAGCAGTTCTTC.

In its sample, this clone was seen once. This specimen includes other DNA sequences encoding the same CDR3. The genes are TRBV10-3 and TRBJ1-1; no reliable D call. CDR1 ENHRY and CDR2 SYGVKD come from the germline V gene. V lost 2 bases, J lost 1 base, and 2 bases lay in between. This CDR3 has 12 amino acids. CDR3 sequence reads: CAISERNTEAFF. In nucleotides, the CDR3 is TGTGCCATCAGTGAGAGGAACACTGAAGCTTTCTTT.

The gene calls are TRBV7-2 and TRBJ2-4; 10 bases are a match to TRBD2. Germline CDR1 reads SGHTA; CDR2 reads FQGNSA. The CDR3 extends over 17 amino acids. V gave up 3 bases and J gave up 5 bases; unmatched junction bases: 10. The CDR3 region has the DNA TGTGCCAGCAGCTTCCGAAGAGCGGGAGGGCGTGAAAACATTCAGTACTTC. This encodes CASSFRRAGGRENIQYF.

This clone has a single count. This rearrangement joins TRBV28 to TRBJ1-2; D perhaps matches TRBD1 (6 bases). Between the trimmed V and J ends, which lost 10 bases and 6 bases, there was a span of 15 bases. Germline CDR1 is MDHEN and CDR2 is SYDVKM. The CDR3 has 12 residues. CDR3 protein: CAISRGLHGYTF. CDR3 DNA: TGTGCCATTTCGCGGGGGCTCCATGGCTACACCTTC.

V and J are TRBV7-2 and TRBJ2-7, with 7 bases identical to TRBD2. Trimming cost V 2 bases and J 3 bases; bases outside gene matches: 4. Germline CDR1 SGHTA, CDR2 FQGNSA. This CDR3 contains 14 residues. CDR3 bases: TGTGCCAGCAGCTTATTGGGGGGGAACTACGAGCAGTACTTC. This sequence encodes CASSLLGGNYEQYF.

This clone was counted a single time. CDR3 protein: CATKQGLNTEAFF. The CDR3 DNA follows: TGTGCCACCAAACAGGGATTGAACACTGAAGCTTTCTTT. The chain employs TRBV2 and TRBJ1-1, with D maybe TRBD1 (6 bases). The CDR3 extends over 13 amino acids. CDR1 SNHLY and CDR2 FYNNEI come from the germline V gene. V lost 10 bases to trimming and J lost 0 bases, with 12 bases between them.

This chain uses TRBV10-3 with TRBJ2-5, with a possible D match to TRBD2 (5 bases). Germline values: CDR1 ENHRY, CDR2 SYGVKD. This CDR3 has 16 amino acids. Trimming shortened V by 4 bases and J by 2 bases, and 17 bases separated the two germline ends. This CDR3 reads CAISVGSGRLQETQYF. The CDR3 DNA reads TGTGCCATCAGTGTGGGGAGCGGAAGGCTTCAAGAGACCCAGTACTTC.

This chain connects TRBV11-2 to TRBJ2-2; D ambiguous. Germline lookup yields CDR1 SGHAT and CDR2 FQNNGV. The V and J ends lost 5 bases and 5 bases respectively, with 15 bases between them. The length of the CDR3 is 15 residues. CDR3 in amino acids: CASSQIGSNTGELFF. CDR3 nucleotides: TGTGCCAGCAGCCAGATCGGAAGCAATACCGGGGAGCTGTTTTTT.

This clone was seen once. The chain employs TRBV4-1 and TRBJ2-7, with D perhaps matching TRBD2 (5 bases). This CDR3 has 16 residues. Per the germline V gene, CDR1 is MGHRA and CDR2 is YSYEKL. Between the trimmed V and J ends, which lost 4 bases and 3 bases, there was a span of 19 bases. Here the CDR3 DNA reads TGCGCCAGCAGCCCCAATCGCAGGACTCGAGACTACGAGCAGTACTTC. Translation gives CASSPNRRTRDYEQYF.